The 27 T cell receptor beta chains below come from one sample, sequenced in a study of T cell responses to AZD1222 COVID-19 vaccine (dated by TCRdb to 2020 to 2023). The library was prepared using the immunoSEQ multiplex PCR assay. This immuneACCESS table, as held by TCRdb, lists in-frame sequences with V and J called but not all clones. Of the missing ones, under half trace to an unresolved V gene in checked studies; the others have no known cause. The sample profile shows just over 90,000 clones; 85% to 90% of them were found once. The biggest ten clones account for more than 2% of the sample. Sample time point, as interpreted from the label and publication: about 28 days (+/-7) after the second vaccine dose. The sequencing used peripheral blood, collected 28 days after the second AZD1222 dose. These TCRs come from an adult who received the AZD1222 COVID-19 vaccine.

The chain combines TRBV4-2 with TRBJ2-1; 9 positions match TRBD2. CDR3 size: 16 residues. In germline, CDR1 is LGHNA, CDR2 YNFKEQ. Germline trimming cut 3 bases from V and 6 bases from J; bases unmatched to any gene: 9. CDR3: CASSQETSGPGNEQFF. In DNA, the CDR3 is TGTGCCAGCAGCCAGGAAACTAGCGGGCCAGGCAATGAGCAGTTCTTC.

This chain joins TRBV6-2 or TRBV6-3 and TRBJ1-3; TRBD1 agrees at 9 bases. The V and J ends lost 4 bases and 3 bases, in that order; junction bases with no gene match: 7. CDR1 and CDR2 (germline): MNHEY, SVGEGT. This CDR3 has 16 amino acids. CDR3 amino acids: CASSSRTGERGNTIYF. CDR3 DNA: TGTGCCAGCAGTTCTCGGACAGGGGAGCGTGGAAACACCATATATTTT.

V gene TRBV7-9 combines with J gene TRBJ1-1; D is unclear. V lost 7 bases to trimming and J lost 1 base, with 4 bases between them. The V gene's germline CDR1 is SEHNR and CDR2 FQNEAQ (reference sequence). There are 11 residues in the CDR3. The CDR3 region is CASIQNTEAFF. CDR3 DNA: TGTGCCAGCATCCAGAACACTGAAGCTTTCTTT. Looking up the rest from reference TRBV7-9 and TRBJ1-1 gives the full variable domain: DTGVSQNPRHKITKRGQNVTFRCDPISEHNRLYWYRQTLGQGPEFLTYFQNEAQLEKSRLLSDRFSAERPKGSFSTLEIQRTEQGDSAMYLCASIQNTEAFFGQGTRLTVV.

The sample holds one count of this clone. The V and J genes are TRBV6-2 or TRBV6-3 and TRBJ2-7, with TRBD2 matching 8 bases. Germline loops: CDR1 MNHEY, CDR2 SVGEGT. This CDR3 is 16 amino acids long. V lost 4 bases and J lost 1; bases outside the gene matches: 9. CDR3 bases: TGTGCCAGCAGTTCCCCCTTGAAGCGGGGGTCCTACGAGCAGTACTTC. Residues: CASSSPLKRGSYEQYF.

The chain joins TRBV6-5 to TRBJ1-2; D is uncertain. This CDR3 region has 13 residues. Germline V CDR1 and CDR2: MNHEY, SVGAGI. The V end lost 10 bases, the J end lost 8 bases, and 20 bases lay between the germline ends. CDR3 nucleotides: TGTGCCACCTTCGGGCGTCTGAAGGAAGGCTACACCTTC. This encodes CATFGRLKEGYTF.

V is TRBV7-9 and J is TRBJ1-4; TRBD1 is a possible D gene (5 bases). The CDR3 contains 15 residues. Germline CDR1 reads SEHNR; CDR2 reads FQNEAQ (reference sequence). Trimming removed 5 bases from V and 5 bases from J, with 15 bases in between. CDR3 amino acids: CASSVGLQSNEKLFF. The CDR3, as DNA: TGTGCCAGCAGCGTGGGACTGCAGTCCAATGAAAAACTGTTTTTT.

The chain uses TRBV4-2 and TRBJ2-3; possibly TRBD2 for D (6 bases). V was cut by 2 bases and J by 2 bases, with 14 bases left in between. The CDR3 contains 16 residues. Looked up from germline, CDR1 is LGHNA and CDR2 is YNFKEQ. CDR3 region: CASSQTGDSSTDTQYF. CDR3 nucleotides: TGTGCCAGCAGCCAAACGGGGGATTCTTCCACAGATACGCAGTATTTT.

This clone has just a few counts. V usage is TRBV14 and J usage is TRBJ2-3; no definite D call. Trimming stripped 0 bases from V and 6 bases from J, with 19 bases between. This CDR3 is 17 amino acids long. Germline V gene sequence: CDR1 SGHDN, CDR2 FVKESK. CDR3 protein: CASSQDLGLGFFDTQYF. In DNA form, the CDR3 reads TGTGCCAGCAGCCAAGACTTAGGGTTAGGGTTCTTCGATACGCAGTATTTT.

This rearrangement joins TRBV7-3 to TRBJ2-5, with D unclear. Germline V lookup: CDR1 SGHTA, CDR2 FQGTGA. V was pared by 5 bases and J by 0 bases, with 7 bases between. The CDR3 runs to 13 residues. CDR3 bases: TGTGCCAGCAGCCAAGACAACCAAGAGACCCAGTACTTC. Protein sequence: CASSQDNQETQYF.

This clone has a single count. The genes are TRBV9 and TRBJ1-2; 9 bases match TRBD1. The CDR3 has 13 amino acids. Germline V lookup: CDR1 SGDLS, CDR2 YYNGEE. V was pared by 0 bases and J by 8 bases, with 2 bases of the junction left unmatched. CDR3: CASSVGQGGGYTF. CDR3 DNA: TGTGCCAGCAGCGTAGGACAGGGGGGAGGCTACACCTTC.

On this clone: The junction departs from the called germline gene at one end, perhaps through a read error. The chain couples TRBV19 to TRBJ2-2; the D gene is possibly TRBD2 (5 bases). The germline V gene encodes CDR1 LNHDA and CDR2 SQIVND (reference sequence). The CDR3 loop spans 10 amino acids. As DNA, the CDR3 is TGTGCCAGTAGACACCGGGGAGCTGTTTTT. Its translation: CASRHRGAVF.

As to this clone: At one end, the junction sequence differs from germline, possibly due to a read error. This sequence joins TRBV7-7 and TRBJ1-3; D unresolved. Germline V gene data show CDR1 as SSHAT and CDR2 as FNYEAQ (reference sequence). This CDR3 is 15 amino acids long. The CDR3 spells CASSLSLEDGNTIYF. CDR3 nucleotides: TGTGCTAGCAGCTTGAGCCTCGAAGATGGAAACACCATATATTTT. The whole variable domain, filled in from reference TRBV7-7 and TRBJ1-3, reads GAGVSQSPRYKVTKRGQDVTLRCDPISSHATLYWYQQALGQGPEFLTYFNYEAQPDKSGLPSDRFSAERPEGSISTLTIQRTEQRDSAMYRCASSLSLEDGNTIYFGEGSWLTVV.

This clone came up a few times. The chain recombines TRBV11-2 with TRBJ1-1; TRBD1 aligns across 7 bases. CDR1 is SGHAT, CDR2 FQNNGV, per germline. The CDR3 loop spans 13 amino acids. The J segment lost 6 bases and the V segment lost 0 bases, leaving 1 base of the junction unmatched. The CDR3 DNA follows: TGTGCCAGCAGCTTAGATAGGGGGCCTGAAGCTTTCTTT. It is translated as CASSLDRGPEAFF.

The chain is built from TRBV30 and TRBJ2-7, with TRBD2 as a possible D gene (5 bases). The CDR3 has 14 residues. Germline CDR1 reads GTSNPN; CDR2 reads SVGIG (reference sequence). Trimming removed 1 base at V and 5 bases at J, with 15 bases between. The CDR3 nucleotides read TGTGCCTGGAGTGCAAACCCAGGACTCCACGAGCAGTACTTC. It is translated as CAWSANPGLHEQYF.

The chain joins TRBV14 to TRBJ2-1; the D is unclear. Germline V gives CDR1 SGHDN, CDR2 FVKESK. The CDR3 spans 13 residues. V lost 2 bases to trimming and J lost 7 bases, with 9 bases between them. CDR3 DNA: TGTGCCAGCAGCCAATTCACGTTTAATGAGCAGTTCTTC. Residues: CASSQFTFNEQFF.

The chain links TRBV5-6 to TRBJ2-7; the D is unclear. The CDR3 covers 13 residues. The V and J ends lost 2 bases and 0 bases respectively, with 6 bases between them. Germline V CDR1 and CDR2: SGHDT, YYEEEE. In DNA, the CDR3 is TGTGCCAGCAGCTTTTGGAGCTCCTACGAGCAGTACTTC. Residues: CASSFWSSYEQYF.

The genes are TRBV3-1 (or the pseudogene TRBV3-2) and TRBJ1-4, with D perhaps TRBD1 (6 bases). CDR1 and CDR2 from the germline V gene are LGHDT and YNNKEL (reference sequence). The CDR3 has 15 residues. V shed 2 bases and J shed 8 bases, with 15 bases lying between them. CDR3 in amino acids: CASSQRDTGWEKLFF. The CDR3 nucleotides read TGTGCCAGCAGCCAAAGGGACACAGGGTGGGAAAAACTGTTTTTT.

The CDR3 bases are TGTGCCAGCAGTTTTACAGGGGCAACCGGGGAGCTGTTTTTT. Translating it yields CASSFTGATGELFF. The rearrangement uses TRBV28 and TRBJ2-2, with TRBD1 matching over 7 bases. CDR3 length: 14 amino acids. V lost 3 bases to trimming and J lost 5 bases; unmatched junction nucleotides: 3. CDR1 is MDHEN and CDR2 is SYDVKM in the germline V gene.

The chain combines TRBV5-4 with TRBJ2-4, with D possibly TRBD1 on 6 matching bases. The germline V gene has CDR1 SGHNT and CDR2 YYREEE (reference sequence). V was clipped by 1 base and J by 7 bases, with 12 bases between them. CDR3 size: 14 residues. CDR3 protein: CASSLRDTFNIQYF. The CDR3 region has the DNA TGTGCCAGCAGCTTGCGGGACACTTTTAACATTCAGTACTTC.

The chain joins TRBV7-9 to TRBJ1-1; D is unresolved. Deletions cut 1 base from V and 6 bases from J, with 18 bases between. The CDR3 spans 16 residues. Per the germline V gene, CDR1 is SEHNR and CDR2 is FQNEAQ (reference sequence). This CDR3 reads CASSLGWGINGAEAFF. CDR3 DNA: TGTGCCAGCAGCTTAGGGTGGGGTATCAACGGCGCTGAAGCTTTCTTT.

This clone was found a few times. In DNA, the CDR3 is TGTGCCAGCAGCAGGGACAGGGGTAAAGGATCACCCCTCCACTTT. Translated: CASSRDRGKGSPLHF. The chain has TRBV5-6 and TRBJ1-6, with 10 bases matching TRBD1. V dropped 4 bases and J dropped 10; count of bases not matched to a gene: 8. Germline V gene sequence: CDR1 SGHDT, CDR2 YYEEEE. This CDR3 has 15 residues.

The chain combines TRBV6-2 or TRBV6-3 with TRBJ2-5; 9 nucleotides match TRBD2. The germline V gene encodes CDR1 MNHEY and CDR2 SVGEGT. The CDR3 sequence is 20 residues long. V lost 0 bases and J lost 2; bases outside the gene matches: 16. CDR3 in amino acids: CASSYSLTPLSGGLQETQYF. The CDR3 DNA reads TGTGCCAGCAGTTACTCGCTGACTCCGCTTAGCGGGGGATTACAAGAGACCCAGTACTTC.

V gene TRBV7-9 combines with J gene TRBJ1-5, with a tentative D call TRBD1 (6 bases). This CDR3 has 13 amino acids. Germline V lookup: CDR1 SEHNR, CDR2 FQNEAQ (reference sequence). Trimming took 5 bases from V and 5 from J, leaving 10 bases between them. Here the CDR3 DNA reads TGTGCCAGCAGCCTAGGGGGGGATCAGCCCCAGCATTTT. Protein product: CASSLGGDQPQHF.

This clone was found once. The rearrangement links TRBV2 to TRBJ2-7, with D unresolved. The V gene's germline CDR1 is SNHLY and CDR2 FYNNEI. The CDR3 runs to 15 residues. The V and J ends lost 4 bases and 0 bases respectively, with 13 bases between them. This CDR3 reads CASSGGRRSSYEQYF. CDR3 DNA sequence: TGTGCCAGCAGTGGAGGCAGAAGAAGCTCCTACGAGCAGTACTTC.

The chain uses TRBV27 and TRBJ2-5, with a possible D match to TRBD1 (6 bases). The CDR3 is 15 amino acids. Per the germline V gene, CDR1 is MNHEY and CDR2 is SMNVEV (reference sequence). V gave up 2 bases and J gave up 0 bases, with 10 bases separating them. The CDR3 DNA sequence: TGTGCCAGCAGTTTAAGTTACAGGGACCAAGAGACCCAGTACTTC. It encodes CASSLSYRDQETQYF.

The CDR3 region has the DNA TGTGCCAGCTTAAGGGGCTCCTCGAACACTGAAGCTTTCTTT. Translating it yields CASLRGSSNTEAFF. The chain uses TRBV2 and TRBJ1-1; TRBD1 is a possible D gene (5 bases). Trimming took 8 bases from V and 1 from J, leaving 14 bases between them. The CDR3 runs 14 residues. From germline, CDR1 is SNHLY and CDR2 FYNNEI.

The chain has TRBV5-1 and TRBJ2-3; 7 bases map to TRBD1. The J segment lost 0 bases and the V segment lost 4 bases, leaving 5 bases of the junction unmatched. Germline CDR1 SGHRS, CDR2 YFSETQ. The CDR3 covers 15 residues. The CDR3 here is CASSMGQTSTDTQYF. The DNA of the CDR3 is TGCGCCAGCAGCATGGGACAGACTAGCACAGATACGCAGTATTTT.